This T cell receptor beta chain emerged from a study of T-cell reconstitution after alpha-beta-depleted transplantation in children. This CDR3 comprises 16 residues. Trimming pared 5 bases from V and 0 bases from J, leaving 15 bases between. Per the germline V gene, CDR1 is MDHEN and CDR2 is SYDVKM. In its sample, this clonotype was seen a few times. Using unique molecular identifiers, the investigators prepared the TCRbeta library. Each CDR3 protein is one row after TCRdb ran MiXCR on the PCR reads. In the table there are 150,000 to 200,000 distinct CDR3 sequences, about 14% of which are singletons. The chain uses TRBV28 and TRBJ2-3, with TRBD2 as a possible D gene (6 bases). This TCR was recovered from a human donor who donated a stem cell graft to a child with acute lymphoblastic leukemia. Specimen: PBMCs from the stem cell graft donor, collected from the stem cell graft. The CDR3 bases are TGTGCCAGCAGTACGGGCTGGCGGGGAAGCACAGATACGCAGTATTTT. It encodes CASSTGWRGSTDTQYF.